One and the same sample provided the 17 T cell receptor beta chains below, sequenced in a study of control samples from healthy donors and cancer patients. TCRdb keeps only in-frame clones here, not all; method: immunoSEQ multiplex PCR. The repertoire holds 65,000 to 95,000 clones, 70% to 90% seen once, with about a fifth in the top ten. The sample taken for sequencing was blood. These receptors all stem from a man aged 50 to 59 in good health.

This clone was counted once. The V and J genes are TRBV9 and TRBJ2-1, with 10 bases matching TRBD2. After removal of 3 bases from V and 0 bases from J, the junction contained 9 bases not matched to a gene. The CDR3 has 18 residues. Germline CDR1 SGDLS, CDR2 YYNGEE. CDR3 region: CASSAPLAGGSSYNEQFF. The CDR3 region has the DNA TGTGCCAGCAGCGCTCCATTAGCGGGGGGAAGCTCCTACAATGAGCAGTTCTTC.

The genes are TRBV27 and TRBJ1-2; the D gene is possibly TRBD1 (5 bases). Germline assignment: CDR1 MNHEY and CDR2 SMNVEV (reference sequence). The V end was cut by 4 bases, the J end by 4 bases, with 13 bases between. The CDR3 spans 14 residues. CDR3 in DNA: TGTGCCAGCAGTTCGGACATTGATCCCTATGGCTACACCTTC. Encoded protein: CASSSDIDPYGYTF.

This chain joins TRBV18 and TRBJ1-1; 7 bases are shared with TRBD1. Germline assignment: CDR1 KGHSH and CDR2 LQKENI. The V segment lost 6 bases and the J segment 6 bases; nucleotides outside the gene matches: 7. The CDR3 is 13 residues long. The chain's CDR3 is CASSPDRVSEAFF. The CDR3 DNA sequence: TGTGCCAGCTCCCCCGACAGGGTGTCTGAAGCTTTCTTT.

V and J are TRBV7-9 and TRBJ2-1; D uncertain. V was shortened by 1 base and J by 4 bases, with 11 bases between the two germline ends. This CDR3 is 15 amino acids long. Germline CDR1 is SEHNR and CDR2 is FQNEAQ (reference sequence). The CDR3 sequence is CASSLDSRAYNEQFF. CDR3 bases: TGTGCCAGCAGCTTAGACAGCCGGGCATACAATGAGCAGTTCTTC.

V is TRBV6-2 or TRBV6-3 and J is TRBJ2-5; 13 bases map to TRBD2. The CDR3 is 15 amino acids. V shed 6 bases, J shed 5 bases, and the junction held 6 bases outside the gene matches. CDR1 is MNHEY, CDR2 SVGEGT, per germline. The CDR3 is CASSRLAGGGETQYF. The CDR3 DNA reads TGTGCCAGCAGCCGACTAGCGGGAGGAGGTGAGACCCAGTACTTC.

This chain connects TRBV5-5 to TRBJ2-6, with D unresolved. This CDR3 region has 15 residues. From germline, CDR1 is SGHKS and CDR2 YYEKEE (reference sequence). V was clipped by 0 bases and J by 2 bases, with 6 bases between them. CDR3 DNA sequence: TGTGCCAGCAGCTTGGTAGGAGCTGGGGCCAACGTCCTGACTTTC. Translation gives CASSLVGAGANVLTF.

This CDR3 reads CASSLTGLTYNEQFF. As DNA, the CDR3 is TGTGCCAGCAGCCTTACAGGGTTGACCTACAATGAGCAGTTCTTC. The V call is TRBV6-5, the J call TRBJ2-1; possible D gene TRBD1, 6 bases. The CDR3 has 15 amino acids. Germline V gene lookup returns CDR1 MNHEY and CDR2 SVGAGI. Trimming stripped 6 bases from V and 2 bases from J, with 14 bases between.

The V and J genes are TRBV14 and TRBJ1-1, with D perhaps matching TRBD1 (5 bases). Trimming shortened V by 4 bases and J by 5 bases, and 11 bases separated the two germline ends. The CDR3 sequence is 13 residues long. Germline CDR1 is SGHDN and CDR2 is FVKESK. CDR3 DNA sequence: TGTGCCAGCAGCCCCGGGACTCTAACTGAAGCTTTCTTT. Residues: CASSPGTLTEAFF. Based on the CDR3 plus reference TRBV14 and TRBJ1-1, the full variable domain is EAGVTQFPSHSVIEKGQTVTLRCDPISGHDNLYWYRRVMGKEIKFLLHFVKESKQDESGMPNNRFLAERTGGTYSTLKVQPAELEDSGVYFCASSPGTLTEAFFGQGTRLTVV.

This clone has a single count. The chain employs TRBV3-1 (or the pseudogene TRBV3-2) and TRBJ1-2; perhaps TRBD1 as D (5 bases). From germline, CDR1 is LGHDT and CDR2 YNNKEL (reference sequence). The CDR3 is made up of 13 amino acids. V lost 1 base, J lost 8 bases, and 11 bases lay in between. CDR3 residues: CASSQVSPGGYTF. The CDR3 nucleotides read TGTGCCAGCAGCCAAGTATCCCCAGGGGGCTACACCTTC.

The V call is TRBV3-1 (or the pseudogene TRBV3-2), the J call TRBJ2-1; 7 bases are a match to TRBD2. Germline V gene data show CDR1 as LGHDT and CDR2 as YNNKEL (reference sequence). This CDR3 has 16 amino acids. The junction had 8 bases not matched to a gene; V was cut back by 4 bases and J by 2 bases. The CDR3 here is CASSLGRVTTYNEQFF. CDR3 coding DNA: TGTGCCAGCAGCCTGGGGAGGGTCACAACCTACAATGAGCAGTTCTTC.

The CDR3 DNA sequence: TGCGCCAGCAGCCAAGCGGGCCGAGAGTCCTATGGCTACACCTTC. It codes for CASSQAGRESYGYTF. This chain uses TRBV4-3 with TRBJ1-2, with no clear D. V lost 1 base to trimming and J lost 4 bases, with 13 bases between them. Germline V gene lookup returns CDR1 LGHNA and CDR2 YSLEER. There are 15 residues in the CDR3.

CDR3 sequence reads: CASSPGTEAFF. CDR3 nucleotides: TGTGCCAGCAGCCCGGGCACTGAAGCTTTCTTT. The chain employs TRBV11-2 and TRBJ1-1; D is unclear. Germline V lookup: CDR1 SGHAT, CDR2 FQNNGV. CDR3 length: 11 residues. The V end lost 5 bases, the J end lost 4 bases, and 5 bases lay between the germline ends. The full variable domain, in which reference TRBV11-2 and TRBJ1-1 provide the parts outside the CDR3, is EAGVAQSPRYKIIEKRQSVAFWCNPISGHATLYWYQQILGQGPKLLIQFQNNGVVDDSQLPKDRFSAERLKGVDSTLKIQPAKLEDSAVYLCASSPGTEAFFGQGTRLTVV.

In its sample, this clone was seen many times. The rearrangement uses TRBV27 and TRBJ2-3; D gene unclear. Deletions cut 8 bases from V and 4 bases from J, with 7 bases between. The CDR3 runs to 11 residues. Germline CDR1 MNHEY, CDR2 SMNVEV (reference sequence). The CDR3 reads CASGISDTQYF. The CDR3 DNA sequence: TGTGCCAGCGGTATATCAGATACGCAGTATTTT.

This chain joins TRBV5-4 and TRBJ2-3; TRBD2 might be the D (5 bases). Between the trimmed V and J ends, which lost 1 base and 4 bases, there was a span of 7 bases. CDR1 SGHNT and CDR2 YYREEE come from the germline V gene (reference sequence). The CDR3 is 13 amino acids. The CDR3 region has the DNA TGTGCCAGCAGCTTGCCTAGCTCAGATACGCAGTATTTT. This sequence encodes CASSLPSSDTQYF.

The chain carries TRBV9 and TRBJ2-3, with 9 bases that match TRBD2. The CDR3 spans 16 residues. CDR1 SGDLS and CDR2 YYNGEE come from the germline V gene. V shed 0 bases, J shed 2 bases, and the junction held 4 bases outside the gene matches. DNA of the CDR3: TGTGCCAGCAGCGTAGCTCTAGCGGGGTCCACAGATACGCAGTATTTT. This sequence encodes CASSVALAGSTDTQYF.

The V call is TRBV10-3, the J call TRBJ2-7, with 7 positions matching TRBD2. Germline loops: CDR1 ENHRY, CDR2 SYGVKD. The CDR3 covers 14 residues. The V and J ends lost 1 base and 3 bases, in that order; junction bases with no gene match: 3. Here the CDR3 reads CAISEWGGNYEQYF. The CDR3 nucleotides are TGTGCCATCAGTGAGTGGGGAGGGAACTACGAGCAGTACTTC.

V and J are TRBV2 and TRBJ1-6; the D is unclear. Germline V CDR1 and CDR2: SNHLY, FYNNEI. V was clipped by 5 bases and J by 7 bases, with 9 bases between them. CDR3 length: 13 amino acids. CDR3 coding DNA: TGTGCCAGCAGTAGCTCTACAAATTCACCCCTCCACTTT. The encoded protein is CASSSSTNSPLHF.